This T cell receptor (beta chain) was observed in a study of T cell clonotyping in hematopoietic cell transplantation. Study-level points and caveats: After transplant, recipient diversity fell while pathologically expanded clonotypes grew through day 180. Higher Inverse Simpson Index values in graft donor and pretransplant recipient predicted broader posttransplant TCR diversity. No sorting was done, leaving CD4 and CD8 contributions mixed.

Worth noting for this clone: The antigen is unknown.

Using immunoSEQ multiplex PCR, the repertoire was profiled, and TCRdb retains in-frame clones only, with some absent. Of approximately 41,000 clones in the sample, 95% were seen once. The CDR3 consists of 14 residues. V shed 6 bases and J shed 7 bases, with 15 bases lying between them. Germline CDR1 reads MGHDK; CDR2 reads SYGVNS. Specimen: peripheral blood mononuclear cells. This sequence originates from a man under 40 in good health. Some clones in this sample may be carry-over from other donors' samples. The chain has TRBV25-1 and TRBJ1-4, with D possibly matching TRBD1 (6 bases). The CDR3 loop is CASSQQGGIEKLFF. CDR3 DNA: TGTGCCAGCAGCCAACAGGGAGGAATTGAAAAACTGTTTTTT.